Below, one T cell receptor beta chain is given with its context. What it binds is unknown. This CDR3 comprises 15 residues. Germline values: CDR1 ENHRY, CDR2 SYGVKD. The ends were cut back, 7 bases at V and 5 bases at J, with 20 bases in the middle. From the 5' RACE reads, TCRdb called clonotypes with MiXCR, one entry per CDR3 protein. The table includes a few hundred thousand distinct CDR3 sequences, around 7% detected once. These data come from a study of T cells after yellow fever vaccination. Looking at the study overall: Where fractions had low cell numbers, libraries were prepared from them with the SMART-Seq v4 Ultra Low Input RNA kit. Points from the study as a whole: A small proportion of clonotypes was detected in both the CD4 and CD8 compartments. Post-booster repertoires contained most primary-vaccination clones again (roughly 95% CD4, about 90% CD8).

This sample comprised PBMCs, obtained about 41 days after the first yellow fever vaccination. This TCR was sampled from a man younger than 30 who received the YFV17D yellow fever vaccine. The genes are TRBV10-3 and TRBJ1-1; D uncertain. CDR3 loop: CAIKGTSGRDTEAFF. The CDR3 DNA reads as TGTGCCATCAAGGGAACGTCGGGAAGGGATACTGAAGCTTTCTTT.